This T cell receptor beta chain was found in a study of T cells after yellow fever vaccination. Study observations and caveats: Weaker in magnitude, the secondary response showed a faster peak on day 5 versus 15.

With respect to this clonotype: The antigen is not known.

CDR1 and CDR2 (germline): MDHEN, SYDVKM. V dropped 3 bases and J dropped 3 bases, with 14 bases sitting between them. The CDR3 contains 15 residues. One entry per CDR3 protein results from TCRdb running MiXCR on the 5' RACE reads. This sample has hundreds of thousands of distinct CDR3 sequences, with 4.1% found just once. Sequenced material: PBMCs, taken 5 days after the yellow fever booster vaccination. This sequence originates from a man aged 18 to 30 who received the YFV17D yellow fever vaccine. This rearrangement joins TRBV28 to TRBJ1-1; D is possibly TRBD1 (6 bases). This chain's CDR3 is CASSFFGDTDTEAFF. In nucleotides, the CDR3 is TGTGCCAGCAGTTTTTTCGGGGACACTGACACTGAAGCTTTCTTT.